This T cell receptor beta chain emerged from a study of CD8 T cells in ankylosing spondylitis. Generation of TCR beta libraries employed quantitative 5'-RACE incorporating molecular barcodes. TCRdb ran MiXCR on the 5' RACE reads and lists one entry per CDR3 protein. The data show roughly 130,000 distinct CDR3 sequences, roughly an eighth seen once. This clonotype was seen a few times. What it binds is not known. Notes on the study in general: Disease-linked clones reportedly concentrated significantly in matched ankylosing spondylitis synovial fluid. Disease-linked clones displayed a CD8+ phenotype and appeared relatively rarely in peripheral blood.

The receptor comes from a female donor with ankylosing spondylitis or in good health (not recorded which). The sample taken for sequencing was blood, either unsorted or a sorted T cell fraction (not recorded which).

The CDR3 reads CASSSYRGNYEQYF. CDR3 nucleotides: TGTGCCAGCAGCTCCTACAGGGGAAACTACGAGCAGTACTTC. The chain carries TRBV5-6 and TRBJ2-7, with TRBD1 identical over 7 bases. Germline CDR1 SGHDT, CDR2 YYEEEE. V lost 3 bases, J lost 3 bases, and 6 bases stayed unmatched. The CDR3 length is 14 residues.